Shown below are 16 T cell receptor beta chains from a single sample sequenced in a study of T cell responses to AZD1222 COVID-19 vaccine. Measured with immunoSEQ multiplex PCR; TCRdb has only the in-frame clones, and not every one. The sample has about 200,000 clones, 85% to 95% seen once. The source was peripheral blood, collected 28 days after the second AZD1222 dose. The receptor set was obtained from an adult who received the AZD1222 COVID-19 vaccine.

The V and J genes are TRBV7-9 and TRBJ1-1, with 7 bases lining up with TRBD1. J was trimmed by 3 bases and V by 5 bases; bases with no gene match: 9. The germline CDR1 and CDR2 sequences are SEHNR and FQNEAQ (reference sequence). The CDR3 totals 15 residues. The chain's CDR3 is CASSPEDRRYTEAFF. The CDR3 region has the DNA TGTGCCAGCAGCCCGGAGGACAGGCGGTACACTGAAGCTTTCTTT.

The CDR3 DNA is TGTGCCAGCAGCCGAAATGAAAAACTGTTTTTT. Its translation: CASSRNEKLFF. This chain connects TRBV3-1 (or the pseudogene TRBV3-2) to TRBJ1-4; D ambiguous. There are 11 residues in the CDR3. The germline gives CDR1 LGHDT, CDR2 YNNKEL (reference sequence). V lost 4 bases to trimming and J lost 5 bases, with 2 bases between them.

This clone came up once. This chain links TRBV7-9 with TRBJ1-3; no reliable D call. Trimming cost V 7 bases and J 0 bases, with 19 bases left between them. Germline V gives CDR1 SEHNR, CDR2 FQNEAQ (reference sequence). The CDR3 has 17 residues. Written as DNA, the CDR3 is TGTGCCAGCACAAAGGGCGAGGTTGTGCTCTCTGGAAACACCATATATTTT. Its translation is CASTKGEVVLSGNTIYF.

This clone was recorded once. The same CDR3 can be traced to other DNA sequences in this sample. The J gene is TRBJ1-1, the V gene TRBV6-4; possible D gene TRBD1, 6 bases. Germline V gene lookup returns CDR1 MRHNA and CDR2 SNTAGT. The germline V and J ends were trimmed by 4 bases and 1 base, with 7 bases remaining between them. The CDR3 is 13 residues long. Here the CDR3 reads CASSAQGNTEAFF. The CDR3 DNA reads as TGTGCCAGCAGTGCACAGGGGAACACTGAAGCTTTCTTT.

The chain employs TRBV2 and TRBJ1-2; possible D gene TRBD1, 5 bases. Per germline, CDR1 SNHLY and CDR2 FYNNEI. Trimming shortened V by 2 bases and J by 6 bases, and 13 bases separated the two germline ends. CDR3 length equals 14 residues. The CDR3 region has the DNA TGTGCCAGCAGTGAACGGGGCGGGGCTAATGGCTACACCTTC. The encoded protein is CASSERGGANGYTF.

The chain is built from TRBV4-2 and TRBJ1-2; unclear D gene. The CDR3 has 14 amino acids. Germline values: CDR1 LGHNA, CDR2 YNFKEQ. The germline V and J ends were trimmed by 0 bases and 5 bases, with 10 bases remaining between them. CDR3 sequence (DNA): TGTGCCAGCAGCCAAGAAAAGGCTGCGTATGGCTACACCTTC. Protein: CASSQEKAAYGYTF.

This chain uses TRBV10-3 with TRBJ2-1; D is uncertain. This CDR3 has 14 amino acids. Germline-derived CDR1 and CDR2 are ENHRY and SYGVKD. V gave up 3 bases and J gave up 0 bases, with 6 bases separating them. The CDR3 DNA reads as TGTGCCATCAGTGACACGAGCTCCTACAATGAGCAGTTCTTC. Encoded protein: CAISDTSSYNEQFF.

The CDR3 DNA reads as TGTGCCACCAGTGGGGTTGGGACACAAGAGACCCAGTACTTC. This translates into CATSGVGTQETQYF. V gene TRBV24-1 combines with J gene TRBJ2-5; TRBD1 might be the D (6 bases). This CDR3 region has 14 residues. Germline CDR1 reads KGHDR; CDR2 reads SFDVKD. V shed 5 bases and J shed 2 bases, with 11 bases lying between them.

This clone was counted only a few times. The chain couples TRBV14 to TRBJ1-5; D gene unclear. The germline gives CDR1 SGHDN, CDR2 FVKESK. V was shortened by 0 bases and J by 5 bases, with 23 bases between the two germline ends. This CDR3 spans 19 amino acids. This chain's CDR3 is CASSQESHRPTLQHQPQHF. The CDR3 region has the DNA TGTGCCAGCAGCCAAGAAAGCCACCGACCCACTCTACAGCATCAGCCCCAGCATTTT. The full variable domain, rest sourced from reference TRBV14 and TRBJ1-5, is EAGVTQFPSHSVIEKGQTVTLRCDPISGHDNLYWYRRVMGKEIKFLLHFVKESKQDESGMPNNRFLAERTGGTYSTLKVQPAELEDSGVYFCASSQESHRPTLQHQPQHFGDGTRLSIL.

V usage is TRBV7-9 and J usage is TRBJ1-3; D remains unclear. V was shortened by 2 bases and J by 0 bases, with 14 bases between the two germline ends. Germline assignment: CDR1 SEHNR and CDR2 FQNEAQ (reference sequence). The CDR3 spans 17 residues. The CDR3 DNA follows: TGTGCCAGCAGCTTATCCGGCAGGCAGAACTCTGGAAACACCATATATTTT. Its protein is CASSLSGRQNSGNTIYF.

A single count supports this clone. The chain is built from TRBV6-5 and TRBJ1-5, with D tentatively TRBD1 (6 bases). Germline CDR1 and CDR2: MNHEY and SVGAGI. Trimming left V 6 bases short and J 0 bases short, with 12 bases between. This CDR3 contains 15 residues. The CDR3 bases are TGTGCCAGCAGCCCGCTAGGGGGTAGCAATCAGCCCCAGCATTTT. This gives the protein CASSPLGGSNQPQHF.

This clone was detected once. Other DNA sequences from this sample encode an identical CDR3 as well. The V gene is TRBV18, the J gene TRBJ2-2, with TRBD1 as a possible D gene (5 bases). From germline, CDR1 is KGHSH and CDR2 LQKENI. Trimming took 6 bases from V and 1 from J, leaving 9 bases between them. The CDR3 runs to 14 residues. The CDR3 sequence: CASSPGQNTGELFF. The CDR3 coding sequence is TGTGCCAGCTCCCCCGGACAGAACACCGGGGAGCTGTTTTTT.

The chain has TRBV18 and TRBJ2-1, with D possibly being TRBD1 (6 bases). Trimming stripped 5 bases from V and 5 bases from J, with 10 bases between. Germline CDR1 KGHSH, CDR2 LQKENI. This CDR3 contains 13 residues. CDR3 nucleotide sequence: TGTGCCAGCTCAGCCGACAGGCACAATGAGCAGTTCTTC. Translation gives CASSADRHNEQFF.

This chain joins TRBV11-2 and TRBJ1-3, with 9 bases identical to TRBD1. V dropped 4 bases and J dropped 2; count of bases not matched to a gene: 6. Germline CDR1 SGHAT, CDR2 FQNNGV. The CDR3 is 16 residues long. The CDR3 region has the DNA TGTGCCAGCAGCTACCGGACAGGGGAGCCTGGAAACACCATATATTTT. Residues: CASSYRTGEPGNTIYF.

The chain has TRBV27 and TRBJ1-4, with 9 bases matching TRBD1. With 5 bases clipped from V and 1 base from J, the junction kept 11 bases outside the gene matches. The V gene's germline CDR1 is MNHEY and CDR2 SMNVEV (reference sequence). This CDR3 is built from 18 residues. The CDR3 DNA sequence: TGTGCCAGCAGTGTGGGGGACAGGGTGGGGTTAACTAATGAAAAACTGTTTTTT. Translation gives CASSVGDRVGLTNEKLFF.

Here the CDR3 reads CASSITGLAFGTGELFF. CDR3 DNA sequence: TGTGCCAGTAGTATTACGGGACTAGCTTTTGGCACCGGGGAGCTGTTTTTT. The V gene is TRBV19, the J gene TRBJ2-2; TRBD2 aligns across 9 bases. The germline gives CDR1 LNHDA, CDR2 SQIVND (reference sequence). The CDR3 has 17 amino acids. Trimming took 3 bases from V and 4 from J; bases not matched to a gene: 9.